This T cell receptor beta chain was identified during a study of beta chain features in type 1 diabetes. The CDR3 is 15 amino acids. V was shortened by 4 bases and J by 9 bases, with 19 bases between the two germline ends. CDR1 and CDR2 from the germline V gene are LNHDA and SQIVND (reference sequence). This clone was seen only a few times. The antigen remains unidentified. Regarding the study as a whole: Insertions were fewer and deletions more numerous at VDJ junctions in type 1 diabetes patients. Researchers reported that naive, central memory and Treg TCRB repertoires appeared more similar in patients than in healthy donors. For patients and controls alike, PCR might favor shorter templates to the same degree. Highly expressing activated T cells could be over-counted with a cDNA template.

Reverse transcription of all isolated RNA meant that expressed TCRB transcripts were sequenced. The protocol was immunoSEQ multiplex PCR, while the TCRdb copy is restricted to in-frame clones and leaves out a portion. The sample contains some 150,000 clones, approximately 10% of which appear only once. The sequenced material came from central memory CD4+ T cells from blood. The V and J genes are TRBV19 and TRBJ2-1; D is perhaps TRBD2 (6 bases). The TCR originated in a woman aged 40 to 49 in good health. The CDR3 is CASSRRVMQFGEQFF. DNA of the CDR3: TGTGCCAGTAGTAGGAGGGTGATGCAATTCGGTGAGCAGTTCTTC. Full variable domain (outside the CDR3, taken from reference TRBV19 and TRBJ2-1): DGGITQSPKYLFRKEGQNVTLSCEQNLNHDAMYWYRQDPGQGLRLIYYSQIVNDFQKGDIAEGYSVSREKKESFPLTVTSAQKNPTAFYLCASSRRVMQFGEQFFGPGTRLTVL.